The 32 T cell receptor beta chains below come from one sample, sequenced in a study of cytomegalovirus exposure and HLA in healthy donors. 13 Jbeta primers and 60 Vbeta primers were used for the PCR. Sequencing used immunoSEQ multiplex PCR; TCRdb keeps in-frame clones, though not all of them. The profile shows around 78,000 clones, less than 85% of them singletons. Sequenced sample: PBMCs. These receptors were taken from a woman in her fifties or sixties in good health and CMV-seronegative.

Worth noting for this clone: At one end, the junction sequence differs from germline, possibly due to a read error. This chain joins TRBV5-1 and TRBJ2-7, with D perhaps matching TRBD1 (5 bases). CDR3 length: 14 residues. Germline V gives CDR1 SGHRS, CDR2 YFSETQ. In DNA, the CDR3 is TGCGCCAGCAGCTTGGCCGTCCAGGGATCCGAGCAGCACTTC. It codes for CASSLAVQGSEQHF.

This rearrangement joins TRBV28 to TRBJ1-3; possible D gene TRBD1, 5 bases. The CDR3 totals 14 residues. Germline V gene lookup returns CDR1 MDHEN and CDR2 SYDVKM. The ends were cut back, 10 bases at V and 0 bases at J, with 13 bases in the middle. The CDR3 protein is CATVGGSSGNTIYF. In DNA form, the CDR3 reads TGTGCCACAGTTGGGGGGAGCTCTGGAAACACCATATATTTT.

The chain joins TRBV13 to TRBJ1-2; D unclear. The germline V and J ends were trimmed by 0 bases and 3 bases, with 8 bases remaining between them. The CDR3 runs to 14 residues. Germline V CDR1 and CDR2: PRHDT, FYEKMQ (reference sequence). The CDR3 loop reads CASSLGTGDYGYTF. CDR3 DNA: TGTGCCAGCAGCTTAGGGACCGGGGACTATGGCTACACCTTC. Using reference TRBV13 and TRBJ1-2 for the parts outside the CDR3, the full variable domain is AAGVIQSPRHLIKEKRETATLKCYPIPRHDTVYWYQQGPGQDPQFLISFYEKMQSDKGSIPDRFSAQQFSDYHSELNMSSLELGDSALYFCASSLGTGDYGYTFGSGTRLTVV.

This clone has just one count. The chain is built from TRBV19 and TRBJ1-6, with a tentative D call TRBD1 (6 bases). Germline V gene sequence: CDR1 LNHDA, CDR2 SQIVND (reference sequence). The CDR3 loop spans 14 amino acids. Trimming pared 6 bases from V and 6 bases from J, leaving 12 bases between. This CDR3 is CASRWGQPNSPLHF. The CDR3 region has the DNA TGTGCCAGTAGGTGGGGGCAGCCTAATTCACCCCTCCACTTT.

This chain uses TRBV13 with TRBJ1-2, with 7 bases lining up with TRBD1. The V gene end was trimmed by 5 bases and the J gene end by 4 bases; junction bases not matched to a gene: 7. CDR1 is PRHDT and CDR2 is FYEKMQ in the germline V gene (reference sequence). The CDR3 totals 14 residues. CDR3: CASSPGQLLYGYTF. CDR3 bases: TGTGCCAGCAGCCCGGGACAGCTCCTCTATGGCTACACCTTC.

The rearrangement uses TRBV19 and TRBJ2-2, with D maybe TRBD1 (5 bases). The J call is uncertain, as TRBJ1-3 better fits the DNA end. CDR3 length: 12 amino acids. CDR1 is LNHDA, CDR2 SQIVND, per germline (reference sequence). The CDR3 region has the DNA TGTGCCAGTGGGGCGGCTGGAAACACCATATATTTT. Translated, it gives CASGAAGNTIYF.

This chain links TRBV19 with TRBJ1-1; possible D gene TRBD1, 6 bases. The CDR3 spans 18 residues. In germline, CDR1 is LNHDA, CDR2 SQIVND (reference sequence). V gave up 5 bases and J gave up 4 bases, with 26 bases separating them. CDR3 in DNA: TGTGCCAGTAGTCTATATACAGGGATTGGGGTGGAGGCCACTGAAGCTTTCTTT. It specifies CASSLYTGIGVEATEAFF.

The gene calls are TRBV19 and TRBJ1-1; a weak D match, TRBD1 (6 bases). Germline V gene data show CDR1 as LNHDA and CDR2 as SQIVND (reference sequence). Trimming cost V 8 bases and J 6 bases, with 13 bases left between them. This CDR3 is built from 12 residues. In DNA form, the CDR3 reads TGTGCCAGTTCGGACAGCCTCCCTGAAGCTTTCTTT. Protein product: CASSDSLPEAFF.

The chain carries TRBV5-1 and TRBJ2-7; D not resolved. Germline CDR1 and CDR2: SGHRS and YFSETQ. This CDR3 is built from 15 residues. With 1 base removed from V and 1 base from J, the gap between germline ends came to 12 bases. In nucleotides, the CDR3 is TGCGCCAGCAGCTTGATCCCGGGTGAATCCTACGAGCAGTACTTC. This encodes CASSLIPGESYEQYF.

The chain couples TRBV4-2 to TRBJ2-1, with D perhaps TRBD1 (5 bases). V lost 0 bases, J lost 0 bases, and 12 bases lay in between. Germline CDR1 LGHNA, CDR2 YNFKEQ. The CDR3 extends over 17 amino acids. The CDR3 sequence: CASSQDGAPLSYNEQFF. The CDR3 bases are TGTGCCAGCAGCCAAGATGGGGCTCCTCTCTCCTACAATGAGCAGTTCTTC.

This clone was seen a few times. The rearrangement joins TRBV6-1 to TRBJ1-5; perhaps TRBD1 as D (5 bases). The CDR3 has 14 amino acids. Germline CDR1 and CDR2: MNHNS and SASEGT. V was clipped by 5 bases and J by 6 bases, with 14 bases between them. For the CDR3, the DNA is TGTGCCAGCAGTCCTCAGGGTTATTTTCAGCCCCAGCATTTT. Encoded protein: CASSPQGYFQPQHF.

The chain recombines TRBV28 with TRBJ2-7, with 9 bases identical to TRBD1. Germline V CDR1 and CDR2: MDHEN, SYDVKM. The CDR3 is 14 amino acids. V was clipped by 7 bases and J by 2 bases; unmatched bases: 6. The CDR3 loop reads CASTQGDRAYEQYF. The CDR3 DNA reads TGTGCCAGCACCCAGGGGGACAGGGCCTACGAGCAGTACTTC. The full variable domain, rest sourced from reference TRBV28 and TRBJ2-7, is DVKVTQSSRYLVKRTGEKVFLECVQDMDHENMFWYRQDPGLGLRLIYFSYDVKMKEKGDIPEGYSVSREKKERFSLILESASTNQTSMYLCASTQGDRAYEQYFGPGTRLTVT.

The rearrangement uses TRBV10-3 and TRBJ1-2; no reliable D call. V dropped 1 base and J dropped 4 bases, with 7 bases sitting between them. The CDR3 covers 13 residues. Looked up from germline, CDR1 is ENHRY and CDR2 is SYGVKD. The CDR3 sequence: CAISEWASYGYTF. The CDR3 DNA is TGTGCCATCAGTGAGTGGGCGTCCTATGGCTACACCTTC.

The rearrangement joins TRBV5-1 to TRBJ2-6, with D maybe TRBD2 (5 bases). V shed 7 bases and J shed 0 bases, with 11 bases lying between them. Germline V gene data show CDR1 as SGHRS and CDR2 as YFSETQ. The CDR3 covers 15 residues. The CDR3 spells CASGPGNSGANVLTF. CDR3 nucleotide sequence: TGCGCCAGCGGTCCCGGGAACTCTGGGGCCAACGTCCTGACTTTC.

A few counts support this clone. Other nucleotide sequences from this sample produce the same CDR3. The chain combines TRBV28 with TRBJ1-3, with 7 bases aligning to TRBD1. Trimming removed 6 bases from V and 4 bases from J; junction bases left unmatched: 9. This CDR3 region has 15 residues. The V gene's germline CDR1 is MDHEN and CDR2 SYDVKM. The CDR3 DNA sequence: TGTGCCAGCAGATTGGCGCAGGGGGGAGGAAACACCATATATTTT. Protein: CASRLAQGGGNTIYF.

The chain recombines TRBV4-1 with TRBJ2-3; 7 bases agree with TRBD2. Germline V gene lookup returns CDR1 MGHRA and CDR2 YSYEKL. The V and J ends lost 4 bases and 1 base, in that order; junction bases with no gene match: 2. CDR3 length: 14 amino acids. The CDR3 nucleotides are TGCGCCAGCAGCCGGACTAGTGGCACAGATACGCAGTATTTT. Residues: CASSRTSGTDTQYF.

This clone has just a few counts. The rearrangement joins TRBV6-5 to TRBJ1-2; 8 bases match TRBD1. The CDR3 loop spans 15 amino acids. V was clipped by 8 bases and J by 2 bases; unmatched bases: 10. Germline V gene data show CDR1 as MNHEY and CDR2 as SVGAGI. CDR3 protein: CASGRGTGQNYGYTF. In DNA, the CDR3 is TGTGCCAGCGGCCGCGGGACAGGACAAAACTATGGCTACACCTTC.

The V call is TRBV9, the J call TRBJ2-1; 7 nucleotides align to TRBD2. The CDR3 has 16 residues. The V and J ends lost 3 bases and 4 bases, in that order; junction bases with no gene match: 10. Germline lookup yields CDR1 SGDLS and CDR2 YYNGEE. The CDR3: CASSALGGSRYNEQFF. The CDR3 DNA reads TGTGCCAGCAGCGCCCTAGGCGGGAGTAGATACAATGAGCAGTTCTTC.

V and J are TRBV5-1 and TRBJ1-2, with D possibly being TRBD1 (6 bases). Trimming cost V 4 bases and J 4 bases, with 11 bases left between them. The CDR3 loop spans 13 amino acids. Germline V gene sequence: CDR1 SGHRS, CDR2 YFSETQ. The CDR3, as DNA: TGCGCCAGCAGCGCCGGGACAAGCTATGGCTACACCTTC. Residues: CASSAGTSYGYTF.

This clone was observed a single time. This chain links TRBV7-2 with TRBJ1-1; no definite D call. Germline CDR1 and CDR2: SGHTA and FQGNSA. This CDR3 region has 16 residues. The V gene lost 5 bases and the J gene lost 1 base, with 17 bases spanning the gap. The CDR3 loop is CASSPKGGPPNTEAFF. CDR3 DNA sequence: TGTGCCAGCAGCCCCAAAGGCGGGCCACCGAACACTGAAGCTTTCTTT.

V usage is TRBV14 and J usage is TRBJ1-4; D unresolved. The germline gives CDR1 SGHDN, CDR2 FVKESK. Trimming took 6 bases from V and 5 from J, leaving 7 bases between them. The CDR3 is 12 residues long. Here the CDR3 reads CASRRGNEKLFF. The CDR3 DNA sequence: TGTGCCAGCAGACGGGGAAATGAAAAACTGTTTTTT.

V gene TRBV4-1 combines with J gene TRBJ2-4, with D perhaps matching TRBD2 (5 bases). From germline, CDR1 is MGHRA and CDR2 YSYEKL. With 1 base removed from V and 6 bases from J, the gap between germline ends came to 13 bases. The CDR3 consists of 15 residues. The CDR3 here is CASSQAGFRGNIQYF. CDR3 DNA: TGCGCCAGCAGCCAAGCGGGGTTTCGGGGAAACATTCAGTACTTC.

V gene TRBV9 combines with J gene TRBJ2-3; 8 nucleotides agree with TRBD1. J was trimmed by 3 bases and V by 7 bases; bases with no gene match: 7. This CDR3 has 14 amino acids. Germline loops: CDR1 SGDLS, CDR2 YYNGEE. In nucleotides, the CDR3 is TGTGCCAGCGGCGACAGGGGCCAGACAGATACGCAGTATTTT. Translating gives CASGDRGQTDTQYF.

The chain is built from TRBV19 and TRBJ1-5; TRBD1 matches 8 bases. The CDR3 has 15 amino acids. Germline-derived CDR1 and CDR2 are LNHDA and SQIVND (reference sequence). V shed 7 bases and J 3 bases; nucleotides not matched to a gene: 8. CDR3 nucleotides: TGTGCCAGTACTCAGGGGGCCGCTCTCAATCAGCCCCAGCATTTT. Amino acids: CASTQGAALNQPQHF.

The CDR3 DNA reads TGTGCCAGCAGTCGACTAGCTCGGTACGAGCAGTACTTC. Its protein product is CASSRLARYEQYF. The chain recombines TRBV6-5 with TRBJ2-7, with 7 bases that match TRBD2. The CDR3 loop spans 13 amino acids. Losses at the gene ends were 5 bases for V and 4 bases for J; bases not matched to a gene: 5. Germline-derived CDR1 and CDR2 are MNHEY and SVGAGI.

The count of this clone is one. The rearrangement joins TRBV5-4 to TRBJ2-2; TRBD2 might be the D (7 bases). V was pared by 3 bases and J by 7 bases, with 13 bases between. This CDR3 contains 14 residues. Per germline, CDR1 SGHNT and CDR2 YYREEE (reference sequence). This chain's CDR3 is CASSWGGQGGELFF. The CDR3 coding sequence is TGTGCCAGCAGCTGGGGGGGCCAGGGCGGGGAGCTGTTTTTT.

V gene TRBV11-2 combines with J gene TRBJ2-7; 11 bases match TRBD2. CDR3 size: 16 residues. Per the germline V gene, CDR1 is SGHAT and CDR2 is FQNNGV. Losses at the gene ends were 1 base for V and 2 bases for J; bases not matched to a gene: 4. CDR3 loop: CASSLVLAGGPYEQYF. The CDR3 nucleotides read TGTGCCAGCAGCTTAGTCTTAGCGGGAGGGCCCTACGAGCAGTACTTC.

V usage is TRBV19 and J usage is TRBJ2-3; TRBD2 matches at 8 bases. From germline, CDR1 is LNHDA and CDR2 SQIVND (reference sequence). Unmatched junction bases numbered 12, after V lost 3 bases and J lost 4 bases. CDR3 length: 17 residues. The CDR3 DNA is TGTGCCAGTAGTATCCCTCGGGGGCGGGGGGCGGCAGATACGCAGTATTTT. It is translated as CASSIPRGRGAADTQYF.

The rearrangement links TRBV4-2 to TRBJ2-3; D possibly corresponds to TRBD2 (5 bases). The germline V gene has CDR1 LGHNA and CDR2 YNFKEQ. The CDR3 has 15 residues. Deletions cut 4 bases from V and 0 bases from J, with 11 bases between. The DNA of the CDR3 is TGTGCCAGCAGCCCCGTCCGGGGAAGCACAGATACGCAGTATTTT. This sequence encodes CASSPVRGSTDTQYF.

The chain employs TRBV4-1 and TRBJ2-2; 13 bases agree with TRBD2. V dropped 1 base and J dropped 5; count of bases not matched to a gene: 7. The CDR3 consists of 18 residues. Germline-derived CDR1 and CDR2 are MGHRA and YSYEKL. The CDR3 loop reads CASSQVTSGRVKTGELFF. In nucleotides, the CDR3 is TGCGCCAGCAGCCAAGTTACTAGCGGGAGGGTAAAGACCGGGGAGCTGTTTTTT.

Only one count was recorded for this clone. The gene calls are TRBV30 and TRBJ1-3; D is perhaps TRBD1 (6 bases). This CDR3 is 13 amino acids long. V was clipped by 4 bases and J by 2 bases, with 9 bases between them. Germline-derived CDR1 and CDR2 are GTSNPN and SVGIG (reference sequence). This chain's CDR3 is CAWTTGTGNTIYF. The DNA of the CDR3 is TGTGCCTGGACCACAGGGACTGGAAACACCATATATTTT.

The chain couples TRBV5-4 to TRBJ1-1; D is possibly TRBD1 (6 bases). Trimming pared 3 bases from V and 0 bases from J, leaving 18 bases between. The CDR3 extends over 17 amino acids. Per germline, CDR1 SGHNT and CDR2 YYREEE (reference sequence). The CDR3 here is CASSSGGPGQLNTEAFF. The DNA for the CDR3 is TGTGCCAGCAGCTCGGGGGGGCCAGGGCAGTTGAACACTGAAGCTTTCTTT.